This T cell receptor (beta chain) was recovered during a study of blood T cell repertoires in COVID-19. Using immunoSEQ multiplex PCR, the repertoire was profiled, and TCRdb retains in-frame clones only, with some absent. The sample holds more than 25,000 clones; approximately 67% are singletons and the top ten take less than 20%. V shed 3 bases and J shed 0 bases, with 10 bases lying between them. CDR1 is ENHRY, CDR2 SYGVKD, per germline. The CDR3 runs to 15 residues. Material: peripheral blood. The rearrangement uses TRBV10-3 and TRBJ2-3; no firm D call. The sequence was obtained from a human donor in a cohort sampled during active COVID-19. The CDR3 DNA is TGTGCCATCAGTGACGGAGCGACTAGCACAGATACGCAGTATTTT. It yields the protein CAISDGATSTDTQYF.